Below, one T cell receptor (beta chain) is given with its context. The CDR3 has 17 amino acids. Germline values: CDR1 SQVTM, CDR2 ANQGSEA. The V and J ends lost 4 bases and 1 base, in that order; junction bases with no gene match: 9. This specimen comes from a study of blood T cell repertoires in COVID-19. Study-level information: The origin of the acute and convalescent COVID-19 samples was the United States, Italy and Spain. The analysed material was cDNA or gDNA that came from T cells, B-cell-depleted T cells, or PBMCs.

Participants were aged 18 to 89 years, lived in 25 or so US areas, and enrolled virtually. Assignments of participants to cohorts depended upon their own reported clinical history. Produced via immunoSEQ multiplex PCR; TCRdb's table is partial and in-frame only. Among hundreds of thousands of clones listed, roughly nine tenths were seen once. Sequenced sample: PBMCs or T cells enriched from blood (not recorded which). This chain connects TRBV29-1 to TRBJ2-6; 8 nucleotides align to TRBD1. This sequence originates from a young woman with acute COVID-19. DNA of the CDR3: TGCAGCGTTGCCGGGGACAGGCGGGGTTCTGGGGCCAACGTCCTGACTTTC. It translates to CSVAGDRRGSGANVLTF.